What follows are 26 T cell receptor beta chains derived from one specimen sequenced in a study of early T cells in non-severe SARS-CoV-2 infection (dated by TCRdb to the early 2020s). Library preparation was by 5' RACE. Sequencing was performed on a NextSeq 500. TCRdb handled the public reads itself, with Q25 trimming in fastp and clone calling in MiXCR, and kept productive beta chains. Each CDR3 protein appears once, grouped with its most common genes and DNA. The sample yields some 62,000 distinct CDR3 sequences; 8.8% were counted once. The top ten clones comprise 13% of the sample. The input for sequencing was whole blood, taken at baseline. The receptors here all came from an adult who was a healthcare worker with PCR-confirmed SARS-CoV-2 infection or an uninfected control (not recorded which).

The table lists this clonotype with many counts. The J gene is TRBJ1-6, the V gene TRBV6-6; a weak D match, TRBD1 (5 bases). Per germline, CDR1 MNHNY and CDR2 SVGAGI (reference sequence). The V gene lost 6 bases and the J gene lost 4 bases, with 13 bases spanning the gap. The CDR3 runs 15 residues. The CDR3 coding sequence is TGTGCCAGCAGACACGGGACGGAATATAATTCACCCCTCCACTTT. Residues: CASRHGTEYNSPLHF.

The sample holds many counts of this clonotype. The J gene is TRBJ2-7, the V gene TRBV30; TRBD1 might be the D (6 bases). Germline loops: CDR1 GTSNPN, CDR2 SVGIG (reference sequence). The ends were cut back, 0 bases at V and 2 bases at J, with 8 bases in the middle. The length of the CDR3 is 13 residues. The CDR3 loop reads CAWSVRDTYEQYF. In nucleotides, the CDR3 is TGTGCCTGGAGTGTACGGGACACCTACGAGCAGTACTTC.

The table lists this clonotype with many counts. The chain has TRBV16 and TRBJ1-4, with D possibly TRBD1 on 6 matching bases. The CDR3 has 12 residues. Germline V gene sequence: CDR1 KGHSY, CDR2 FQNENV. V was trimmed by 6 bases and J by 11 bases, leaving 13 bases between them. The DNA for the CDR3 is TGTGCCAGCAGGCCGCAGGGGCCGAAACTGTTTTTT. This codes for CASRPQGPKLFF. The full variable domain, completed using reference TRBV16 and TRBJ1-4, is GEEVAQTPKHLVRGEGQKAKLYCAPIKGHSYVFWYQQVLKNEFKFLISFQNENVFDETGMPKERFSAKCLPNSPCSLEIQATKLEDSAVYFCASRPQGPKLFFGSGTQLSVL.

This chain links TRBV29-1 with TRBJ1-1, with 9 bases lining up with TRBD1. V was clipped by 7 bases and J by 4 bases; unmatched bases: 16. Per the germline V gene, CDR1 is SQVTM and CDR2 is ANQGSEA. The CDR3 consists of 16 residues. The CDR3 here is CSAVAQGARLGTEAFF. The CDR3 bases are TGCAGCGCGGTTGCACAGGGGGCGCGTCTGGGCACTGAAGCTTTCTTT.

This clonotype was counted at least ten times. The chain links TRBV27 to TRBJ1-1; 7 bases match TRBD1. This CDR3 spans 12 amino acids. Per the germline V gene, CDR1 is MNHEY and CDR2 is SMNVEV (reference sequence). The J segment lost 7 bases and the V segment lost 5 bases, leaving 4 bases of the junction unmatched. DNA for the CDR3: TGTGCCAGCAGTACCGGGACAGTTGAAGCTTTCTTT. Encoded protein: CASSTGTVEAFF.

V gene TRBV6-2 or TRBV6-3 combines with J gene TRBJ1-2, with no clear D. The germline CDR1 and CDR2 sequences are MNHEY and SVGEGT. This CDR3 is built from 13 residues. V was cut by 2 bases and J by 6 bases, with 10 bases left in between. CDR3 residues: CASSYEGGDGYTF. The CDR3 DNA sequence: TGTGCCAGCAGTTACGAGGGAGGTGATGGCTACACCTTC.

This clonotype was observed many times. V and J are TRBV10-3 and TRBJ2-7, with D tentatively TRBD2 (5 bases). The CDR3 contains 14 residues. V was trimmed by 5 bases and J by 0 bases, leaving 11 bases between them. The germline CDR1 and CDR2 sequences are ENHRY and SYGVKD. CDR3 DNA sequence: TGTGCCATCAGTATGAGCGGTAACTCCTACGAGCAGTACTTC. Protein: CAISMSGNSYEQYF.

This clonotype was seen at least ten times. The V call is TRBV4-1, the J call TRBJ2-3; no definite D call. Germline V CDR1 and CDR2: MGHRA, YSYEKL. CDR3 size: 16 residues. V was trimmed by 5 bases and J by 2 bases, leaving 17 bases between them. CDR3 sequence (DNA): TGCGCCAGCAGCGGTATCGGGTACCTCTACACAGATACGCAGTATTTT. Amino acids: CASSGIGYLYTDTQYF.

This clonotype was counted at least ten times. The chain combines TRBV3-1 with TRBJ1-1; 12 nucleotides line up with TRBD1. Per the germline V gene, CDR1 is LGHDT and CDR2 is YNNKEL (reference sequence). The length of the CDR3 is 17 residues. Trimming took 3 bases from V and 7 from J; bases not matched to a gene: 12. The CDR3 sequence is CASSQVGQGARGVEAFF. CDR3 nucleotide sequence: TGTGCCAGCAGCCAGGTGGGACAGGGGGCCCGAGGGGTTGAAGCTTTCTTT.

This clonotype was recorded only once. The junction does not match germline at one end; this may be a read error. V usage is TRBV6-2 or TRBV6-3 and J usage is TRBJ2-7; 7 bases match TRBD1. Per the germline V gene, CDR1 is MNHEY and CDR2 is SVGEGT. The CDR3 loop spans 12 amino acids. Here the CDR3 DNA reads TGTGCCAGCAGCTCTTCGGGGACAGTACGGGACTTC. Encoded protein: CASSSSGTVRDF.

V gene TRBV6-4 combines with J gene TRBJ2-1, with 10 positions matching TRBD2. The CDR3 has 14 residues. The V gene's germline CDR1 is MRHNA and CDR2 SNTAGT. Trimming cost V 4 bases and J 5 bases; bases outside gene matches: 2. As DNA, the CDR3 is TGTGCCAGCAGTGCTAGCGGGAGAAACAATGAGCAGTTCTTC. As protein: CASSASGRNNEQFF.

The sample holds a few counts of this clonotype. The chain employs TRBV12-3 or TRBV12-4 and TRBJ1-2, with D maybe TRBD1 (5 bases). The CDR3 covers 12 residues. V lost 7 bases and J 7 bases, leaving 13 bases between the germline ends. CDR3 region: CASKHTGGGYTF. CDR3 sequence (DNA): TGTGCCAGCAAGCATACAGGCGGTGGCTACACCTTC.

At least ten counts were recorded for this clonotype. The chain combines TRBV27 with TRBJ2-1, with a weak D call TRBD2 (5 bases). This CDR3 has 14 amino acids. Trimming left V 6 bases short and J 2 bases short, with 11 bases between. CDR1 is MNHEY, CDR2 SMNVEV, per germline (reference sequence). The CDR3 is CASSPTGAYNEQFF. The CDR3 DNA follows: TGTGCCAGCAGCCCAACCGGGGCCTACAATGAGCAGTTCTTC.

The chain links TRBV10-3 to TRBJ1-1, with 10 nucleotides matching TRBD1. The CDR3 runs to 12 residues. V lost 7 bases to trimming and J lost 6 bases; unmatched junction nucleotides: 2. Germline-derived CDR1 and CDR2 are ENHRY and SYGVKD. The chain's CDR3 is CAINGQGAEAFF. CDR3 DNA: TGTGCCATCAATGGACAGGGGGCTGAAGCTTTCTTT.

This clonotype was detected only a few times. The chain recombines TRBV5-4 with TRBJ2-1; the D gene is possibly TRBD2 (6 bases). The germline V gene has CDR1 SGHNT and CDR2 YYREEE (reference sequence). This CDR3 has 12 residues. Trimming took 2 bases from V and 8 from J, leaving 8 bases between them. The chain's CDR3 is CASSLQRDEQFF. The CDR3, as DNA: TGTGCCAGCAGCTTACAGCGGGATGAGCAGTTCTTC.

This clonotype was detected ten times or more. The chain employs TRBV7-3 and TRBJ2-5; no clear D gene. Germline loops: CDR1 SGHTA, CDR2 FQGTGA. V lost 3 bases and J lost 1, with 12 bases in between. This CDR3 region has 15 residues. The CDR3: CASSFGYSSQETQYF. CDR3 DNA sequence: TGTGCCAGCAGCTTTGGTTACAGCTCCCAAGAGACCCAGTACTTC.

As DNA, the CDR3 is TGCGCCAGCAGCCAAGGGGCCGGGACAGGGGGCAAAGCTTTCTTT. It translates to CASSQGAGTGGKAFF. The chain recombines TRBV4-1 with TRBJ1-1; TRBD1 aligns across 12 bases. Germline CDR1 and CDR2: MGHRA and YSYEKL. The CDR3 is made up of 15 amino acids. V shed 1 base and J 9 bases; nucleotides not matched to a gene: 6.

This clonotype was detected many times. The chain joins TRBV9 to TRBJ1-4; perhaps TRBD1 as D (6 bases). Germline loops: CDR1 SGDLS, CDR2 YYNGEE. This CDR3 comprises 17 residues. Trimming took off 0 bases at V and 0 bases at J, with 12 bases between the two ends. Written as DNA, the CDR3 is TGTGCCAGCAGCGTAGATGGGGGGCGGACAACTAATGAAAAACTGTTTTTT. Translating gives CASSVDGGRTTNEKLFF.

The chain is built from TRBV19 and TRBJ2-7; D is unclear. The CDR3 is 14 residues long. The germline gives CDR1 LNHDA, CDR2 SQIVND (reference sequence). Between the trimmed V and J ends, which lost 5 bases and 2 bases, there was a span of 13 bases. CDR3 DNA sequence: TGTGCCAGTAGTTCCCTGACTGTACCCTACGAGCAGTACTTC. The encoded protein is CASSSLTVPYEQYF.

There are many counts of this clonotype. V usage is TRBV11-3 and J usage is TRBJ2-1; D not resolved. The CDR3 has 14 amino acids. Germline CDR1 and CDR2: SGHNT and YENEEA. The V gene lost 1 base and the J gene lost 2 bases, with 6 bases spanning the gap. CDR3 sequence: CASSLAGTYNEQFF. CDR3 coding DNA: TGTGCCAGCAGCTTAGCTGGAACCTACAATGAGCAGTTCTTC.

This sequence joins TRBV5-1 and TRBJ2-7, with 7 bases aligning to TRBD1. J lost 2 bases, V lost 4 bases, and 9 bases had no gene match. This CDR3 is 15 amino acids long. CDR1 and CDR2 (germline): SGHRS, YFSETQ. The CDR3 sequence: CASSRGTARAYEQYF. The CDR3 DNA is TGCGCCAGCAGCCGAGGGACAGCTAGGGCCTACGAGCAGTACTTC.

The chain links TRBV20-1 to TRBJ2-3; D might be TRBD2 (5 bases). This CDR3 spans 12 amino acids. Germline CDR1 reads DFQATT; CDR2 reads SNEGSKA (reference sequence). V lost 8 bases and J lost 3, with 12 bases in between. The CDR3 DNA sequence: TGCAGTAATAAGCGGATAACAGATACGCAGTATTTT. Residues: CSNKRITDTQYF.

V and J are TRBV7-3 and TRBJ2-1, with 7 nucleotides matching TRBD2. The CDR3 runs to 16 residues. V gave up 4 bases and J gave up 4 bases; unmatched junction bases: 10. The germline gives CDR1 SGHTA, CDR2 FQGTGA. As DNA, the CDR3 is TGTGCCAGCAGCTCCAATCTAGCGGAACATTACAATGAGCAGTTCTTC. This sequence encodes CASSSNLAEHYNEQFF. Looking up the rest from reference TRBV7-3 and TRBJ2-1 gives the full variable domain: GAGVSQTPSNKVTEKGKYVELRCDPISGHTALYWYRQSLGQGPEFLIYFQGTGAADDSGLPNDRFFAVRPEGSVSTLKIQRTERGDSAVYLCASSSNLAEHYNEQFFGPGTRLTVL.

This clonotype showed up many times. The chain carries TRBV20-1 and TRBJ2-3; D perhaps matches TRBD2 (6 bases). This CDR3 contains 11 residues. Germline V CDR1 and CDR2: DFQATT, SNEGSKA (reference sequence). With 4 bases removed from V and 6 bases from J, the gap between germline ends came to 8 bases. The CDR3 DNA is TGCAGTGCTAACGGGGGTGATACGCAGTATTTT. Protein sequence: CSANGGDTQYF.

This clonotype was found many times. The chain combines TRBV4-2 with TRBJ2-7; D possibly corresponds to TRBD2 (6 bases). The CDR3 has 13 amino acids. The V gene's germline CDR1 is LGHNA and CDR2 YNFKEQ. Trimming cost V 3 bases and J 3 bases, with 9 bases left between them. CDR3 in DNA: TGTGCCAGCAGCCACGGGGGATACTACGAGCAGTACTTC. Protein sequence: CASSHGGYYEQYF.

The V call is TRBV7-3, the J call TRBJ2-1; D unclear. The CDR3 covers 17 residues. Trimming stripped 1 base from V and 9 bases from J, with 22 bases between. Germline values: CDR1 SGHTA, CDR2 FQGTGA. Written as DNA, the CDR3 is TGTGCCAGCAGCTTAAACAGCGCCGTATCCCCTACAATTGAGCAGTTCTTC. Translation: CASSLNSAVSPTIEQFF. Looking up the rest from reference TRBV7-3 and TRBJ2-1 gives the full variable domain: GAGVSQTPSNKVTEKGKYVELRCDPISGHTALYWYRQSLGQGPEFLIYFQGTGAADDSGLPNDRFFAVRPEGSVSTLKIQRTERGDSAVYLCASSLNSAVSPTIEQFFGPGTRLTVL.